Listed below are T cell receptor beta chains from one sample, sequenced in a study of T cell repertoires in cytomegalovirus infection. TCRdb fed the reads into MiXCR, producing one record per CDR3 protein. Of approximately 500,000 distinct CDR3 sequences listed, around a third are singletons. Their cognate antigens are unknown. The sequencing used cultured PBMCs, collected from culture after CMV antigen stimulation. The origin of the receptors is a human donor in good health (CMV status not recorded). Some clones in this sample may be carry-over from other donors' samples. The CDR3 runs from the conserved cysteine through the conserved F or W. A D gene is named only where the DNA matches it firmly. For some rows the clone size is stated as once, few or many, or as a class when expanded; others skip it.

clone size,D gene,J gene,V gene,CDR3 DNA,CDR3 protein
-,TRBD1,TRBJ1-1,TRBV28,TGTGCCAGCAGTCCAACAGGGGTTCCTGAAGCTTTCTTT,CASSPTGVPEAFF
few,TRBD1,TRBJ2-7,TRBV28,TGTGCCAGTGTTAAACAGGGGTCCTCCTACGAGCAGTACTTC,CASVKQGSSYEQYF
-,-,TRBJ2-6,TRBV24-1,TGTGCCACCAGTGATGGGACTGGCGCTGGGGCCAACGTCCTGACTTTC,CATSDGTGAGANVLTF
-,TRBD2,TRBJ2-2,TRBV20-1,TGCAGTGCTATAATCGGCAGAGCAAACCAAGCGGGAGTGAGGACCGGGGAGCTGTTTTTT,CSAIIGRANQAGVRTGELFF
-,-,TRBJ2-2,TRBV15,TGTGCCACCAGCAGAGATTTTCCCGCGAACACCGGGGAGCTGTTTTTT,CATSRDFPANTGELFF
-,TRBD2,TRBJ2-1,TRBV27,TGTGCCAGCAGTTTAAAGCTAGCGGGACGAGACAATGAGCAGTTCTTC,CASSLKLAGRDNEQFF
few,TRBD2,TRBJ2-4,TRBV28,TGTGCCAGCAGTGGGGTTTCTGGCGGGAGTCGGGGGGGAAAAAACATTCAGTACTTC,CASSGVSGGSRGGKNIQYF
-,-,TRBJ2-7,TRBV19,TGTGCCAGTGGGAAAGGGAGGCCTCCCTACGAGCAGTACTTC,CASGKGRPPYEQYF
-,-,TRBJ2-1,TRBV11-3,TGTGCCAGCAGCTTAGGTCGGGTAAAAGGTCATGAGCAGTTCTTC,CASSLGRVKGHEQFF
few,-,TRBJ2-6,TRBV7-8,TGTGCCAGCAGGACGGGACAATTTAGCTCTGGGGCCAACGTCCTGACTTTC,CASRTGQFSSGANVLTF
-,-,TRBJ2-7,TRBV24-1,TGTGCCACCACACCGGGACGTGGAACCGAGCAGTACTTC,CATTPGRGTEQYF
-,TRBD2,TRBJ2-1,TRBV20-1,TGCAGTGCTCGAAGGACTAGCGAGGGGTACAATGAGCAGTTCTTC,CSARRTSEGYNEQFF
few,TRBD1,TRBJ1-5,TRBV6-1,TGTGCCAGCAGCCGCTCTTGGACAGGTTCCTTTACCAGCAATCAGCCCCAGCATTTT,CASSRSWTGSFTSNQPQHF
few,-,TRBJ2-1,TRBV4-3,TGCGCCAGCAGCCAAGATAGAGGCTATCATGAGCAGTTCTTC,CASSQDRGYHEQFF
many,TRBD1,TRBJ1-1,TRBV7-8,TGTGCCAGCAGCCCCCGTCCGGGACAGGGACCCTTTAACACTGAAGCTTTCTTT,CASSPRPGQGPFNTEAFF